The 32 T cell receptor beta chains below come from one sample, sequenced in a study of shared clonotypes between healthy human individuals. Measured with immunoSEQ multiplex PCR; TCRdb has only the in-frame clones, and not every one. The profile covers 2 million to 2.5 million clones, with almost 96% appearing a single time and roughly 0.13% taken by the ten largest. The sequenced material came from naive CD4+ T cells sorted from blood. The sample's subset: CD45RA+ positively selected. These receptors came from a young man in good health.

The chain joins TRBV18 to TRBJ1-5; 9 nucleotides agree with TRBD1. V lost 3 bases, J lost 6 bases, and 3 bases stayed unmatched. The CDR3 is made up of 14 amino acids. The germline CDR1 and CDR2 sequences are KGHSH and LQKENI. As DNA, the CDR3 is TGTGCCAGCTCACCTACAGGGGGCACTCAGCCCCAGCATTTT. Protein: CASSPTGGTQPQHF.

The chain joins TRBV18 to TRBJ1-3; TRBD1 matches at 10 bases. With V trimmed by 6 bases and J by 2 bases, 4 bases remained unmatched. The CDR3 spans 15 residues. Germline lookup yields CDR1 KGHSH and CDR2 LQKENI. In DNA, the CDR3 is TGTGCCAGCTCCTGGGACAGGGGCACTGGAAACACCATATATTTT. Its translation: CASSWDRGTGNTIYF.

V and J are TRBV10-3 and TRBJ2-1; 9 bases are shared with TRBD1. CDR3 length: 17 residues. Trimming removed 4 bases from V and 4 bases from J; junction bases left unmatched: 11. Germline loops: CDR1 ENHRY, CDR2 SYGVKD. This chain's CDR3 is CAISGNGRDRAYNEQFF. The CDR3 DNA is TGTGCCATCAGTGGCAACGGCCGGGACAGGGCATACAATGAGCAGTTCTTC.

This chain joins TRBV11-3 and TRBJ2-7; possible D gene TRBD1, 6 bases. V was trimmed by 2 bases and J by 2 bases, leaving 22 bases between them. The CDR3 runs 18 residues. CDR1 SGHNT and CDR2 YENEEA come from the germline V gene. CDR3 in DNA: TGTGCCAGCAGCTTAACGGACGGAAGCCTACAGGGCCCCTACGAGCAGTACTTC. It specifies CASSLTDGSLQGPYEQYF.

This chain joins TRBV28 and TRBJ1-5; D uncertain. Germline CDR1 reads MDHEN; CDR2 reads SYDVKM. This CDR3 region has 15 residues. V was cut by 3 bases and J by 8 bases, with 17 bases left in between. CDR3 region: CASSFPSDTLKPQHF. In nucleotides, the CDR3 is TGTGCCAGCAGTTTCCCTAGTGACACCCTGAAGCCCCAGCATTTT. Together with reference TRBV28 and TRBJ1-5, the CDR3 gives the full variable domain: DVKVTQSSRYLVKRTGEKVFLECVQDMDHENMFWYRQDPGLGLRLIYFSYDVKMKEKGDIPEGYSVSREKKERFSLILESASTNQTSMYLCASSFPSDTLKPQHFGDGTRLSIL.

This clone has a single count. V and J are TRBV7-3 and TRBJ1-2; no clear D gene. V was pared by 1 base and J by 2 bases, with 14 bases between. CDR3 length: 16 amino acids. Germline assignment: CDR1 SGHTA and CDR2 FQGTGA. The CDR3 DNA reads as TGTGCCAGCAGCTTAAACGGCGGCAGTCTGAACTATGGCTACACCTTC. It yields the protein CASSLNGGSLNYGYTF.

This chain uses TRBV6-5 with TRBJ2-7; tentative D call: TRBD1 (5 bases). V lost 5 bases and J 2 bases, leaving 10 bases between the germline ends. Looked up from germline, CDR1 is MNHEY and CDR2 is SVGAGI. The CDR3 is made up of 13 amino acids. CDR3 bases: TGTGCCAGCAGTCCACAGGCGCCCTACGAGCAGTACTTC. Its protein is CASSPQAPYEQYF.

The chain employs TRBV18 and TRBJ1-4; no definite D call. Germline values: CDR1 KGHSH, CDR2 LQKENI. V gave up 6 bases and J gave up 3 bases, with 11 bases separating them. The CDR3 covers 14 residues. DNA for the CDR3: TGTGCCAGCTCCCCTCGGACCGCTAATGAAAAACTGTTTTTT. It is translated as CASSPRTANEKLFF.

The chain carries TRBV30 and TRBJ2-7; D unclear. The germline V gene encodes CDR1 GTSNPN and CDR2 SVGIG (reference sequence). Trimming took off 4 bases at V and 5 bases at J, with 18 bases between the two ends. The CDR3 loop spans 14 amino acids. As DNA, the CDR3 is TGTGCCTGGATGGGAACTCGGACCCGGGACGAGCAGTACTTC. It translates to CAWMGTRTRDEQYF.

CDR3 DNA: TGTGCCAGCAGCTTATTCAGGCTAGATACGCAGTATTTT. It yields the protein CASSLFRLDTQYF. The chain joins TRBV11-3 to TRBJ2-3; D gene uncertain. CDR1 is SGHNT, CDR2 YENEEA, per germline. Trimming shortened V by 2 bases and J by 5 bases, and 8 bases separated the two germline ends. CDR3 length: 13 residues.

Concerning this clone itself: Compared with germline, one end of the junction differs, possibly owing to a read error. J is TRBJ1-4 and V is TRBV4-3; 7 bases are a match to TRBD1. The germline CDR1 and CDR2 sequences are LGHNA and YSLEER. The CDR3 loop spans 16 amino acids. CDR3 region: CASSQEGTATNEKLFF. The DNA of the CDR3 is TGCGCCAGCAGTCAAGAAGGGACAGCAACTAATGAAAAACTGTTTTTT.

This sequence joins TRBV7-9 and TRBJ2-3; D remains unclear. V was cut by 2 bases and J by 2 bases, with 5 bases left in between. This CDR3 contains 13 residues. CDR1 is SEHNR, CDR2 FQNEAQ, per germline (reference sequence). CDR3 region: CASSLQATDTQYF. The CDR3 DNA reads as TGTGCCAGCAGCTTACAGGCCACAGATACGCAGTATTTT.

The chain couples TRBV15 to TRBJ2-5; D gene uncertain. The germline V gene encodes CDR1 LNHNV and CDR2 YYDKDF (reference sequence). The CDR3 consists of 15 residues. V lost 0 bases to trimming and J lost 5 bases, with 13 bases between them. The CDR3 DNA reads as TGTGCCACCAGCAGAGACCCCGGGCGGTGGGAGACCCAGTACTTC. Translating it yields CATSRDPGRWETQYF.

The genes are TRBV4-1 and TRBJ2-2, with D perhaps matching TRBD2 (6 bases). This CDR3 has 13 residues. Germline lookup yields CDR1 MGHRA and CDR2 YSYEKL. Trimming removed 0 bases at V and 11 bases at J, with 10 bases between. The CDR3 region is CASSQDRRGELFF. The DNA of the CDR3 is TGCGCCAGCAGCCAAGATCGGCGGGGAGAGCTGTTTTTT.

The V gene is TRBV11-2, the J gene TRBJ1-1; 8 bases are shared with TRBD1. Per the germline V gene, CDR1 is SGHAT and CDR2 is FQNNGV. The CDR3 has 15 residues. Trimming cost V 1 base and J 2 bases; bases outside gene matches: 3. CDR3 loop: CASSLVRGPNTEAFF. The CDR3 bases are TGTGCCAGCAGCTTAGTCAGGGGGCCTAACACTGAAGCTTTCTTT.

This clone appeared a single time. V usage is TRBV13 and J usage is TRBJ2-1; D is possibly TRBD2 (5 bases). CDR3 length: 17 amino acids. The germline V and J ends were trimmed by 0 bases and 0 bases, with 12 bases remaining between them. Per the germline V gene, CDR1 is PRHDT and CDR2 is FYEKMQ (reference sequence). CDR3 sequence reads: CASSLGGGLSSYNEQFF. Here the CDR3 DNA reads TGTGCCAGCAGCTTAGGAGGCGGACTGAGCTCCTACAATGAGCAGTTCTTC.

The chain has TRBV5-1 and TRBJ2-1; D is tentatively TRBD1 or TRBD2 (5 bases each). Deletions cut 8 bases from V and 4 bases from J, with 13 bases between. CDR3 length: 13 amino acids. Per germline, CDR1 SGHRS and CDR2 YFSETQ. In nucleotides, the CDR3 is TGCGCCAGTTCCCCGGGGCTTTACAATGAGCAGTTCTTC. It encodes CASSPGLYNEQFF.

The V and J genes are TRBV10-3 and TRBJ2-7; D is perhaps TRBD1 (7 bases). V was cut by 6 bases and J by 5 bases, with 17 bases left in between. Per the germline V gene, CDR1 is ENHRY and CDR2 is SYGVKD. This CDR3 is built from 14 residues. The CDR3 spells CAIRGLQGGNEQYF. The CDR3 nucleotides read TGTGCCATCAGGGGTTTGCAGGGGGGAAACGAGCAGTACTTC.

The chain employs TRBV6-5 and TRBJ1-3; 8 bases are shared with TRBD1. From germline, CDR1 is MNHEY and CDR2 SVGAGI. V was pared by 6 bases and J by 3 bases, with 7 bases of the junction left unmatched. The CDR3 totals 15 residues. The CDR3 region is CASSSGGAGGNTIYF. DNA of the CDR3: TGTGCCAGCAGCTCAGGGGGCGCGGGTGGAAACACCATATATTTT.

The chain recombines TRBV2 with TRBJ2-7; D is perhaps TRBD2 (5 bases). Germline CDR1 reads SNHLY; CDR2 reads FYNNEI. Trimming removed 7 bases from V and 7 bases from J, with 17 bases in between. The CDR3 is made up of 13 amino acids. The CDR3 bases are TGTGCCAGCATGTTGGAGGCTTTGGGGGAGCAGTACTTC. It is translated as CASMLEALGEQYF.

The chain couples TRBV5-6 to TRBJ2-7; TRBD1 matches 8 bases. After removal of 4 bases from V and 2 bases from J, the junction contained 2 bases not matched to a gene. Germline V CDR1 and CDR2: SGHDT, YYEEEE. The CDR3 runs to 13 residues. CDR3 sequence (DNA): TGTGCCAGCAGCACGGACAGGGCCTACGAGCAGTACTTC. It yields the protein CASSTDRAYEQYF. Complete variable domain (other parts from reference TRBV5-6 and TRBJ2-7): DAGVTQSPTHLIKTRGQQVTLRCSPKSGHDTVSWYQQALGQGPQFIFQYYEEEERQRGNFPDRFSGHQFPNYSSELNVNALLLGDSALYLCASSTDRAYEQYFGPGTRLTVT.

The V call is TRBV6-5, the J call TRBJ1-6; TRBD1 matches at 9 bases. Trimming at V came to 5 bases and at J to 10 bases, leaving 6 bases not matched to a gene. The CDR3 totals 14 residues. The germline CDR1 and CDR2 sequences are MNHEY and SVGAGI. The CDR3 region is CASSRDRVRSPLHF. The CDR3 DNA reads as TGTGCCAGCAGTCGGGACAGGGTTAGGTCACCCCTCCACTTT.

The chain joins TRBV5-5 to TRBJ2-7; TRBD2 might be the D (6 bases). CDR1 SGHKS and CDR2 YYEKEE come from the germline V gene (reference sequence). The V end lost 0 bases, the J end lost 2 bases, and 12 bases lay between the germline ends. The CDR3 runs 15 residues. CDR3 region: CASSLEGLETYEQYF. In DNA, the CDR3 is TGTGCCAGCAGCTTGGAGGGACTCGAAACCTACGAGCAGTACTTC.

The chain combines TRBV2 with TRBJ1-2; D is uncertain. The germline V gene has CDR1 SNHLY and CDR2 FYNNEI. CDR3 length: 13 residues. The V gene lost 6 bases and the J gene lost 2 bases, with 10 bases spanning the gap. CDR3 in DNA: TGTGCCAGCAGCGAAAGGGTCAACTATGGCTACACCTTC. Translated, it gives CASSERVNYGYTF.

The CDR3 region has the DNA TGTGCCAGCAAGAATAATGAAAAACTGTTTTTT. Its translation is CASKNNEKLFF. The V gene is TRBV7-2, the J gene TRBJ1-4; D uncertain. Germline lookup yields CDR1 SGHTA and CDR2 FQGNSA. The CDR3 runs 11 residues. Trimming shortened V by 7 bases and J by 4 bases, and 4 bases separated the two germline ends.

This chain uses TRBV21-1 with TRBJ2-3; TRBD2, as called in the table, went unchecked against the DNA. TRBV21-1 is a pseudogene segment. The CDR3 has 16 amino acids. CDR3 in amino acids: CASRARLAAPTDTQYF. CDR3 in DNA: TGTGCCAGCAGGGCGAGGCTAGCGGCTCCCACAGATACGCAGTATTTT.

The chain combines TRBV15 with TRBJ2-3; D unclear. The CDR3 contains 14 residues. Germline V CDR1 and CDR2: LNHNV, YYDKDF (reference sequence). Trimming took 1 base from V and 5 from J, leaving 10 bases between them. The CDR3 spells CATSRALPLDTQYF. In DNA form, the CDR3 reads TGTGCCACCAGCAGAGCCCTACCATTAGATACGCAGTATTTT.

CDR3 nucleotides: TGCGCCAGCAACCAGGTGTCCTACCAAGAGACCCAGTACTTC. Its translation is CASNQVSYQETQYF. V is TRBV5-1 and J is TRBJ2-5; the D is unclear. Germline V lookup: CDR1 SGHRS, CDR2 YFSETQ. CDR3 length: 14 residues. Trimming took off 6 bases at V and 0 bases at J, with 12 bases between the two ends.

The rearrangement links TRBV5-8 to TRBJ2-3; the D gene is possibly TRBD2 (6 bases). Trimming pared 3 bases from V and 8 bases from J, leaving 16 bases between. The CDR3 contains 14 residues. From germline, CDR1 is SGHTS and CDR2 YDEGEE. In DNA, the CDR3 is TGTGCCAGCAGCTCCCGGGACTTTACCTTTACGCAGTATTTT. It yields the protein CASSSRDFTFTQYF.

This chain uses TRBV10-1 with TRBJ1-4, with D uncertain. The ends were cut back, 3 bases at V and 4 bases at J, with 9 bases in the middle. The CDR3 loop spans 14 amino acids. Looked up from germline, CDR1 is WNHNN and CDR2 is SYGVQD (reference sequence). This CDR3 reads CASSERRSNEKLFF. The CDR3 nucleotides read TGCGCCAGCAGTGAAAGAAGGAGTAATGAAAAACTGTTTTTT.

This clone was found once. The chain employs TRBV2 and TRBJ1-2; TRBD1 agrees at 10 bases. This CDR3 has 13 residues. CDR1 is SNHLY and CDR2 is FYNNEI in the germline V gene. V shed 6 bases, J shed 6 bases, and the junction held 4 bases outside the gene matches. CDR3 coding DNA: TGTGCCAGCAGCCCGACAGGGGGCGATGGCTACACCTTC. Protein: CASSPTGGDGYTF.

The rearrangement uses TRBV19 and TRBJ1-6; 7 bases fit TRBD1. V lost 6 bases, J lost 7 bases, and 9 bases stayed unmatched. Germline CDR1 LNHDA, CDR2 SQIVND (reference sequence). CDR3 length equals 15 residues. This chain's CDR3 is CASRTGTAINSPLHF. CDR3 sequence (DNA): TGTGCCAGTAGGACCGGGACAGCGATAAATTCACCCCTCCACTTT.